This T cell receptor beta chain was observed in a study of T cells in Graves' hyperthyroidism and ophthalmopathy. TCR beta CDR3 regions were amplified from RNA. HTBI primers were used for first-round RT-PCR of the TCR CDR3. TCRdb re-derived calls from the multiplex PCR reads in MiXCR, one entry per CDR3 protein. The sample contains about 500,000 distinct CDR3 sequences, roughly 45% of which appear only once. In its sample, this clonotype was seen many times. Trimming shortened V by 1 base and J by 2 bases, and 12 bases separated the two germline ends. The germline V gene encodes CDR1 SGHTA and CDR2 FQGNSA. The CDR3 totals 15 residues.

The source material was peripheral blood or thyroid tissue (not recorded which). The chain couples TRBV7-2 to TRBJ2-7; tentative D call: TRBD2 (6 bases). This receptor was obtained from an adult woman with Graves' disease, either hyperthyroidism or ophthalmopathy (not recorded which). Written as DNA, the CDR3 is TGTGCCAGCAGCTTAGGGGTAGCGGTCACCTACGAGCAGTACTTC. It codes for CASSLGVAVTYEQYF. The entire variable domain, with the rest obtained from reference TRBV7-2 and TRBJ2-7, is as follows: GAGVSQSPSNKVTEKGKDVELRCDPISGHTALYWYRQSLGQGLEFLIYFQGNSAPDKSGLPSDRFSAERTGGSVSTLTIQRTQQEDSAVYLCASSLGVAVTYEQYFGPGTRLTVT.